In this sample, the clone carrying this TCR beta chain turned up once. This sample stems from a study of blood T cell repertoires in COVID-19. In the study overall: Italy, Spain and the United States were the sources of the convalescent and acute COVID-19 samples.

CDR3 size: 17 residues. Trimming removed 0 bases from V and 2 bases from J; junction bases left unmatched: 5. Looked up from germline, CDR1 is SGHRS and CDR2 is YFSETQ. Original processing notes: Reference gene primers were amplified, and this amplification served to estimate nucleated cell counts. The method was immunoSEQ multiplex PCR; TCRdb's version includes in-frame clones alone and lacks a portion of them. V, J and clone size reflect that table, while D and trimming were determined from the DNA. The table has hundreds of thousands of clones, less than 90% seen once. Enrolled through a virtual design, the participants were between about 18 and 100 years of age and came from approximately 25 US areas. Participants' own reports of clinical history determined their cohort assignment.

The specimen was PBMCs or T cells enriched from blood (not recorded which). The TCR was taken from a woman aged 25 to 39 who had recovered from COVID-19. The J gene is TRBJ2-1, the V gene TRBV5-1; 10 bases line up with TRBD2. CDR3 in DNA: TGCGCCAGCAGCTTGGCAGCGGGGGGGCGCCCCTACAATGAGCAGTTCTTC. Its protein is CASSLAAGGRPYNEQFF.